The rows below give T cell receptor beta chains drawn from one sample of a study of blood T cell repertoires in COVID-19. Generated by immunoSEQ multiplex PCR, the TCRdb table keeps only in-frame clones and is missing some. The sample records some 290,000 clones, more than 85% being singletons. Sequencing was performed on PBMCs or T cells enriched from blood (not recorded which). Receptors originate from a woman aged 25-40 years who had been exposed to COVID-19. CDR3s include the opening cysteine and the closing phenylalanine or tryptophan. The D gene is left open where the match is weak. Rows may omit the clone size; those that give it use once, few, many or a size class.

d_call	clone_size	v_call	j_call	cdr3_nt	cdr3_aa
.	.	TRBV7-9	TRBJ1-1	TGTGCCAGCAGCTTAGCGAGGAACACTGAAGCTTTCTTT	CASSLARNTEAFF
.	.	TRBV4-3	TRBJ1-5	TGCGCCAGCAGCCAAGATGTCGGGCGGTCGGGAGGGAGCAATCAGCCCCAGCATTTT	CASSQDVGRSGGSNQPQHF
TRBD1	.	TRBV5-1	TRBJ1-2	TGCGCCAGCAGCCCTGCCCTAGGGACAGACCTCTATGGCTACACCTTC	CASSPALGTDLYGYTF
TRBD2	.	TRBV2	TRBJ2-5	TGTGCCAGCAGTGAATATAGCGGGGGGGAAGAGACCCAGTACTTC	CASSEYSGGEETQYF
TRBD1	.	TRBV7-3	TRBJ1-2	TGTGCCAGCAGCCCCGGGACAGTCGTCGGGGGCTACACCTTC	CASSPGTVVGGYTF
.	.	TRBV18	TRBJ1-1	TGTGCCAGCTCACCATGGGGGGGCACTGAAGCTTTCTTT	CASSPWGGTEAFF
TRBD1	few	TRBV6-5	TRBJ1-6	TGTGCCAGCAGCGCGGACAGGGCGTCTTCACCCCTCCACTTT	CASSADRASSPLHF
TRBD1	.	TRBV12-5	TRBJ1-2	TGTGCTAGTGGCCGAACAGGGGGCATAGGCTATGGCTACACCTTC	CASGRTGGIGYGYTF
.	.	TRBV2	TRBJ2-7	TGTGCCAGCAGGGGCGGGGCCCTAGGAGAGCAGTACTTC	CASRGGALGEQYF
.	.	TRBV5-6	TRBJ1-5	TGTGCCAGCAGCCCGGGGATTCTTAGTCAGCCCCAGCATTTT	CASSPGILSQPQHF
.	.	TRBV2	TRBJ2-3	TGTGCCAGCAGGTTAGGGGCTAGCACAGATACGCAGTATTTT	CASRLGASTDTQYF
.	.	TRBV7-8	TRBJ2-1	TGTGCCAGCAGCCCAGAGACTACTTACTATGAGCAGTTCTTC	CASSPETTYYEQFF
.	.	TRBV25-1	TRBJ2-5	TGTGCCAGCAGTGAATCCGTTGTGACAGGCGCCCAAGAGACCCAGTACTTC	CASSESVVTGAQETQYF
TRBD1	.	TRBV10-3	TRBJ1-1	TGTGCCACCCGGACAGGGAACACTGAAGCTTTCTTT	CATRTGNTEAFF
.	few	TRBV6-5	TRBJ1-1	TGTGCCAGCGGTTTGTGGGGCCGGGACACTGAAGCTTTCTTT	CASGLWGRDTEAFF
.	.	TRBV9	TRBJ1-5	TGTGCCAGCAGCACGGGGGGCGGTCAGCCCCAGCATTTT	CASSTGGGQPQHF
.	.	TRBV6-5	TRBJ1-5	TGTGCCAGCAGTTTCCAGGGGTCGAGCAATCAGCCCCAGCATTTT	CASSFQGSSNQPQHF
.	.	TRBV21-1	TRBJ2-7	TGTGCCAGCAGCAAAGCGGGACGGGGGGCGACCCCATACGAGCAGTACTTC	CASSKAGRGATPYEQYF
.	.	TRBV7-2	TRBJ1-1	TGTGCCAGCAGCTTAATTGGGGGGTACACTGAAGCTTTCTTT	CASSLIGGYTEAFF
TRBD1	.	TRBV6-1	TRBJ1-2	TGTGCCAGCAGTGAAGACTCTTTAGGGACAGGTTCTAACTATGGCTACACCTTC	CASSEDSLGTGSNYGYTF
.	once	TRBV5-8	TRBJ2-1	TGTGCCAGCACCTTGAGAAGAGGGAACAATGAGCAGTTCTTC	CASTLRRGNNEQFF
.	few	TRBV28	TRBJ1-1	TGTGCCAGCAGTGTGGCCGGGTACATGAACACTGAAGCTTTCTTT	CASSVAGYMNTEAFF
TRBD1	.	TRBV5-6	TRBJ1-2	TGTGCCAGCAGCCCCCCCGGGACAGGGAGATTTTATGGCTACACCTTC	CASSPPGTGRFYGYTF
.	.	TRBV6-1	TRBJ1-6	TGTGCCAGCAGTGAAGACAGGGAGACTTCACCCCTCCACTTT	CASSEDRETSPLHF
TRBD2	once	TRBV3-1/TRBV3-2	TRBJ2-7	TGTGCCAGCAGCCAAGTAGCGGGGGTCGGCTACGAGCAGTACTTC	CASSQVAGVGYEQYF
.	.	TRBV4-3	TRBJ2-7	TGCGCCAGCAGCCGTTCAAGGGAGCACGAGCAGTACTTC	CASSRSREHEQYF
.	.	TRBV6-2/TRBV6-3	TRBJ2-2	TGTGCCAGCAGTTACTCGTCGGCCGGGGAGCTGTTTTTT	CASSYSSAGELFF
.	.	TRBV21-1	TRBJ1-1	TGTGCCAGCAGACAGGGTAGTGTGGCTGAAGCTTTCTTT	CASRQGSVAEAFF
TRBD1	.	TRBV14	TRBJ2-5	TGTGCCAGCAGCACGCCGGGACAGGGCTGGAAGACCCAGTACTTC	CASSTPGQGWKTQYF
.	once	TRBV11-2	TRBJ2-1	TGTGCCAGCAGCTCGAACGGCGGTGAGCAGTTCTTC	CASSSNGGEQFF
.	few	TRBV15	TRBJ2-1	TGTGCCACCAGCCTCTCGACGCCCTTCTTAGGGGATGAGCAGTTCTTC	CATSLSTPFLGDEQFF
TRBD1	.	TRBV5-4	TRBJ1-1	TGTGCCAGCTGGACAGGGGGCAAGGACACTGAAGCTTTCTTT	CASWTGGKDTEAFF
TRBD1	once	TRBV18	TRBJ2-6	TGTGCCAGCTCACCGGACAGGCCCGGGGCCAACGTCCTGACTTTC	CASSPDRPGANVLTF
.	.	TRBV7-9	TRBJ1-5	TGTGCCAGCAGCTTAGAGAGGCGGCCCCAGCATTTT	CASSLERRPQHF
TRBD1	.	TRBV18	TRBJ2-2	TGTGCCAGCTCACGGGACAGGGGAGACACCGGGGAGCTGTTTTTT	CASSRDRGDTGELFF
.	.	TRBV7-7	TRBJ2-5	TGTGCCAGCAGCCCGGGACTTGGAGAGACCCAGTACTTC	CASSPGLGETQYF
.	.	TRBV4-1	TRBJ1-1	TGCGCCAGCAGCCAATTAGCTGAAGCTTTCTTT	CASSQLAEAFF
.	.	TRBV12-3/TRBV12-4	TRBJ2-5	TGTGCCAGCAGCCTAAACGTAGAGACCCAGTACTTC	CASSLNVETQYF
.	.	TRBV3-1/TRBV3-2	TRBJ1-1	TGTGCCAGCAGCCAACCCCCCGGGAGGGGGAACACTGAAGCTTTCTTT	CASSQPPGRGNTEAFF
.	.	TRBV6-1	TRBJ1-6	TGTGCCAGCAGTGACCGCGGGGGGGCAGGAAATTCACCCCTCCACTTT	CASSDRGGAGNSPLHF
TRBD1	.	TRBV18	TRBJ2-1	TGTGCCAGCTCACGGACAGGGCAAAACAATGAGCAGTTCTTC	CASSRTGQNNEQFF
TRBD2	.	TRBV10-3	TRBJ2-3	TGTGCCATCAGTGATAAGACTAGCGGGGGAGATACGCAGTATTTT	CAISDKTSGGDTQYF
.	once	TRBV6-5	TRBJ2-7	TGTGCCAGCAGCCGCGGGACAGACTACGAGCAGTACTTC	CASSRGTDYEQYF
.	.	TRBV27	TRBJ1-4	TGTGCCAGCAGTTTGACAGCAACTAATGAAAAACTGTTTTTT	CASSLTATNEKLFF
.	.	TRBV3-1/TRBV3-2	TRBJ1-2	TGTGCCAGCAGCCAAGCCAGTGGCTACACCTTC	CASSQASGYTF
.	.	TRBV4-3	TRBJ1-5	TGCGCCAGCAGCCAAGTCCTGGGAGGGTATCAGCCCCAGCATTTT	CASSQVLGGYQPQHF
.	.	TRBV11-3	TRBJ2-1	TGTGCCAGCAGCTACGGTAGTGATGAGCAGTTCTTC	CASSYGSDEQFF
TRBD1	.	TRBV5-6	TRBJ1-5	TGTGCCAGCAGCACGACAGGGGTACGGCAGCCCCAGCATTTT	CASSTTGVRQPQHF
.	.	TRBV12-5	TRBJ1-1	TGTGCTAGTGGTTTGAACTTGGGACTCCAGAACACTGAAGCTTTCTTT	CASGLNLGLQNTEAFF
TRBD1	.	TRBV19	TRBJ2-7	TGTGCCAGTAGTTGGGACAGTTTCTACGAGCAGTACTTC	CASSWDSFYEQYF
.	.	TRBV5-1	TRBJ1-1	TGCGCCAGCAGCTTGGATACGGGAGGGAACACTGAAGCTTTCTTT	CASSLDTGGNTEAFF
TRBD2	.	TRBV25-1	TRBJ2-2	TGTGCCAGCAGTGAAATCGGGGGGAGGGCCGGGGAGCTGTTTTTT	CASSEIGGRAGELFF
.	.	TRBV25-1	TRBJ1-6	TGTGCCAGCAGGCAAAGCGGGGTCGTCGGGAATTCACCCCTCCACTTT	CASRQSGVVGNSPLHF
.	.	TRBV4-1	TRBJ1-6	TGCGCCAGCAGCCAAGAGCCTCGGGAGGGCAGAAATTCACCCCTCCACTTT	CASSQEPREGRNSPLHF